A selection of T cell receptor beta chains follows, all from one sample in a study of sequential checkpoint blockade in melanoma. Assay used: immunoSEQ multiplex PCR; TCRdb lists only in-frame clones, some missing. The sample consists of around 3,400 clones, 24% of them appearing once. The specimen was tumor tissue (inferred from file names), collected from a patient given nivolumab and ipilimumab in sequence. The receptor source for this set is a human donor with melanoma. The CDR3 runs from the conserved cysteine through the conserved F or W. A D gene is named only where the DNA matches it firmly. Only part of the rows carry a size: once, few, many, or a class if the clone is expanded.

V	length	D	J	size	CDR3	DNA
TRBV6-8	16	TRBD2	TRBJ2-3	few	CASSDSAGGSTDTQYF	TGTGCCAGCAGTGACTCAGCGGGGGGCAGCACAGATACGCAGTATTTT
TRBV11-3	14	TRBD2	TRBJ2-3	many	CASSLWGGGDTQYF	TGTGCCAGCAGCTTATGGGGGGGAGGAGATACGCAGTATTTT
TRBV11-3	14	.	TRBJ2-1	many	CASSFASRLNEQFF	TGTGCCAGCAGCTTTGCTAGCAGACTCAATGAGCAGTTCTTC
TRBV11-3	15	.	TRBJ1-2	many	CASSAYRVPNYGYTF	TGTGCCAGCAGCGCCTACAGAGTACCCAACTATGGCTACACCTTC
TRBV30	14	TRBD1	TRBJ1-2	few	CATRQGASPYGYTF	TGTGCCACTCGACAGGGGGCGTCCCCCTATGGCTACACCTTC
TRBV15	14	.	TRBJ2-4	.	CATSRALQENIQYF	TGTGCCACCAGCAGGGCTCTTCAAGAAAACATTCAGTACTTC
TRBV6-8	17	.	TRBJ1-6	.	CASSTNLGGSYNSPLHF	TGTGCCAGCAGTACGAACCTCGGTGGCTCCTATAATTCACCCCTCCACTTT
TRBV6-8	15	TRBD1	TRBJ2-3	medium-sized	CAIRGDRGPTDTQYF	TGTGCCATCAGGGGGGACAGGGGGCCCACAGATACGCAGTATTTT
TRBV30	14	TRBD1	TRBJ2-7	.	CAWGPGDRAYEQYF	TGTGCCTGGGGGCCCGGGGACAGGGCTTACGAGCAGTACTTC
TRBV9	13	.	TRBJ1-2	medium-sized	CASSGQGHYGYTF	TGTGCCAGCAGCGGTCAGGGACACTATGGCTACACCTTC
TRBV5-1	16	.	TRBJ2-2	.	CASSFDGGANTGELFF	TGCGCCAGCAGCTTTGACGGGGGCGCAAACACCGGGGAGCTGTTTTTT
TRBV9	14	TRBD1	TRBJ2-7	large	CASSVDRARDEQYF	TGTGCCAGCAGCGTCGACAGGGCGAGGGATGAGCAGTACTTC
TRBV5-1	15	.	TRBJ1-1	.	CASSPPAGVHTEAFF	TGCGCCAGCAGCCCGCCTGCGGGGGTGCACACTGAAGCTTTCTTT
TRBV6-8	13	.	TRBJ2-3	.	CASSSLGWDTQYF	TGTGCCAGCAGTTCCCTAGGTTGGGATACGCAGTATTTT
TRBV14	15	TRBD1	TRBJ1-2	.	CASSQAGTGVYGYTF	TGTGCCAGCAGCCAGGCGGGGACAGGGGTCTATGGCTACACCTTC
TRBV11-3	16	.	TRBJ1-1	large	CASSLERGGTNTEAFF	TGTGCCAGCAGCTTGGAGCGGGGAGGGACGAACACTGAAGCTTTCTTT
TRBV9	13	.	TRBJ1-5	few	CASSAQGNQPQHF	TGTGCCAGCAGCGCGCAGGGGAATCAGCCCCAGCATTTT
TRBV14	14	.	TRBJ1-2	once	CASSQESRIWGYTF	TGTGCCAGCAGCCAAGAGTCGCGCATATGGGGCTACACCTTC
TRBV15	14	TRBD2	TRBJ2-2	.	CATSSGGGTGELFF	TGTGCCACCAGCAGTGGGGGGGGCACCGGGGAGCTGTTTTTT
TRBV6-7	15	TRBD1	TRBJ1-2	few	CASSPRQGANYGYTF	TGTGCCAGCAGTCCTAGACAGGGGGCGAACTATGGCTACACCTTC
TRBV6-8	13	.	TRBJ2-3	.	CASSPRESDTQYF	TGTGCCAGCAGTCCCCGGGAGTCAGATACGCAGTATTTT
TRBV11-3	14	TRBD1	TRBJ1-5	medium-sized	CASSPGTANQPQHF	TGTGCCAGCAGCCCCGGGACAGCTAATCAGCCCCAGCATTTT
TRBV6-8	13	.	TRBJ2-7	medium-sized	CASSLGPSYEQYF	TGTGCCAGCAGTTTAGGACCCTCCTACGAGCAGTACTTC
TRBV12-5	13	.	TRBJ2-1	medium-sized	CAWGGRSYNEQFF	TGTGCCTGGGGGGGCCGCTCCTACAATGAGCAGTTCTTC
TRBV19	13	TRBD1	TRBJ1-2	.	CASSDQGAGGYTF	TGTGCCAGTAGTGATCAGGGGGCCGGTGGCTACACCTTC
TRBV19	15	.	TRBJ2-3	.	CASSIDNGGSDTQYF	TGTGCCAGTAGTATAGATAATGGGGGATCAGATACGCAGTATTTT
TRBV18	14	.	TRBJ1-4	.	CASSPLGENEKLFF	TGTGCCAGCTCACCCCTCGGGGAAAATGAAAAACTGTTTTTT
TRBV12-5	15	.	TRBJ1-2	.	CASGWGRGSGYGYTF	TGTGCTAGTGGTTGGGGGCGGGGATCCGGCTATGGCTACACCTTC
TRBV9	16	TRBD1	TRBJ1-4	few	CASSVDQQGVGEKLFF	TGTGCCAGCAGCGTAGACCAACAGGGGGTAGGTGAAAAACTGTTTTTT
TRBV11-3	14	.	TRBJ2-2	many	CASSFKPSLGELFF	TGTGCCAGCAGCTTTAAACCTTCCCTCGGGGAGCTGTTTTTT
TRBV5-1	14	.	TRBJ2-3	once	CASALGISTDTQYF	TGCGCCAGCGCCCTGGGGATTAGCACAGATACGCAGTATTTT
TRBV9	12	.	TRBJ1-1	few	CASSVGTGEAFF	TGTGCCAGCAGCGTAGGAACAGGCGAAGCTTTCTTT
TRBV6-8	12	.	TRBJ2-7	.	CASSYVEGEQYF	TGTGCCAGCAGTTACGTGGAGGGCGAGCAGTACTTC
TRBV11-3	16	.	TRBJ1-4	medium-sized	CASSKGPGRGNEKLFF	TGTGCCAGCAGTAAAGGTCCGGGCAGGGGCAATGAAAAACTGTTTTTT
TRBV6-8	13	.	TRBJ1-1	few	CASTLWSNTEAFF	TGTGCCAGCACCCTCTGGTCGAACACTGAAGCTTTCTTT
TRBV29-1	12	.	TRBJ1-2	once	CSVGPANYGYTF	TGCAGCGTTGGCCCCGCTAACTATGGCTACACCTTC
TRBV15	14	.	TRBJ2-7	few	CATSGRGPTYEQYF	TGTGCCACCAGCGGCCGGGGGCCCACCTACGAGCAGTACTTC
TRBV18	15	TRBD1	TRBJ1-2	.	CASSPGDGTADFYTF	TGTGCCAGCTCACCAGGTGACGGGACAGCAGATTTCTACACCTTC
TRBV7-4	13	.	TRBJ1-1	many	CASSLNGYTEAFF	TGTGCCAGCAGCTTAAATGGTTACACTGAAGCTTTCTTT
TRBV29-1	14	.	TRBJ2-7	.	CSKGEPGRVLLRYF	TGCAGCAAAGGGGAACCGGGACGGGTCCTCCTTAGGTACTTC
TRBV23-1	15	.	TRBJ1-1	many	CASSQDRLMNTEAFF	TGCGCCAGCAGCCAAGACCGACTCATGAACACTGAAGCTTTCTTT
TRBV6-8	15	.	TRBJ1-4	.	CASSYDVRRGEKLFF	TGTGCCAGCAGTTACGACGTAAGGAGGGGAGAAAAACTGTTTTTT
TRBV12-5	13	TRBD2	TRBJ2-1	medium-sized	CASKISGANEQFF	TGTGCCAGCAAGATTAGCGGGGCAAATGAGCAGTTCTTC
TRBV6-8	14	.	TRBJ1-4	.	CASGGEGANEKLFF	TGTGCCAGCGGGGGGGAGGGAGCTAATGAAAAACTGTTTTTT
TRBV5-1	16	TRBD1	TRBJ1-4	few	CASSGQGVPTNEKLFF	TGCGCCAGCAGTGGACAGGGGGTTCCAACTAATGAAAAACTGTTTTTT
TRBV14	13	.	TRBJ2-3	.	CASSQGSGFTQYF	TGTGCCAGCAGCCAAGGATCAGGATTTACGCAGTATTTT
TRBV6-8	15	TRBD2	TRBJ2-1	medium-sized	CASTPSGGNYNEQFF	TGTGCCAGCACCCCGAGCGGGGGGAATTACAATGAGCAGTTCTTC
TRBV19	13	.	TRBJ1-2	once	CASSITGTYGYTF	TGTGCCAGTAGTATCACAGGGACCTATGGCTACACCTTC